Sequencing of this T cell receptor beta chain was carried out in a study of control samples from healthy donors and cancer patients (TCRdb year 2020). The CDR3 contains 12 residues, cysteine and phenylalanine counted. Only the CDR3 DNA stays, 36 bases, in frame from base 1. V and J are truncated by 7 bases and 4 bases respectively, leaving an intervening sequence of 11 bases. The germline V gene encodes CDR1 SQVTM and CDR2 ANQGSEA. Library generation was performed with the immunoSEQ multiplex PCR assay. Drawn from immuneACCESS, this table holds only the in-frame rearrangements with V and J called that TCRdb kept. Clones are partly lost; checked studies trace under half to an unresolved V gene and leave the rest unexplained. A total of about 410,000 clones appear in this sample, around 90% of them only once. The ten largest make up roughly 6.4% of the sample. Comments on this clone: There is no known antigen for this receptor. No much larger clone is present one base from it, and per-base qualities are unavailable.

The chain links TRBV29-1 with TRBJ1-5; TRBD1 is a weak D gene call, 5 bases matching. The specimen was PBMCs. This TCR came from a man aged 40-55 years with head and neck cancer. Read as DNA, the sequence is TGCAGCGCCCGGGACGGAAATCAGCCCCAGCATTTT. Its protein reads: CSARDGNQPQHF.